This TCR beta chain was recorded in a study of Graves' ophthalmopathy and Graves' hyperthyroidism. Germline V CDR1 and CDR2: SGHAT, FQNNGV. The CDR3 loop spans 11 amino acids. About this clonotype: One junction end does not reproduce the germline sequence, and a read error may be involved.

Amplification targeted the TCR beta CDR3 regions, with RNA transcripts as the source material. HTBI-primed first-round RT-PCR preceded second-round multiplex PCR. TCRdb itself ran the multiplex PCR reads through MiXCR, one entry per CDR3 protein. The table lists more than 1,000,000 distinct CDR3 sequences, about two fifths of them singletons. Sequenced input: peripheral blood or thyroid tissue (not recorded which). This rearrangement joins TRBV11-2 to TRBJ2-6; possibly TRBD1 for D (5 bases). This TCR was sampled from an adult man with Graves' hyperthyroidism. The CDR3 region is CASSLRVSEAF. Here the CDR3 DNA reads TGTGCCAGCAGCCTCAGGGTATCTGAAGCTTTC.